Listed here are 19 T cell receptor beta chains from one sample, sequenced in a study of early T cells in non-severe SARS-CoV-2 infection. TCRdb ran MiXCR on the 5' RACE reads and lists one entry per CDR3 protein. The table lists more than 55,000 distinct CDR3 sequences, around 4.2% of them singletons, with roughly 3.7% in the top ten. The sequencing here drew on whole blood, taken at baseline. The receptors come from an adult who was a healthcare worker with PCR-confirmed SARS-CoV-2 infection or an uninfected control (not recorded which). The donor label of this sample is uncertain.

This clonotype was recorded at least ten times. V gene TRBV7-9 combines with J gene TRBJ2-1; 10 nucleotides align to TRBD2. This CDR3 spans 15 amino acids. Germline V gene data show CDR1 as SEHNR and CDR2 as FQNEAQ (reference sequence). After removal of 3 bases from V and 3 bases from J, the junction contained 2 bases not matched to a gene. The CDR3 DNA is TGTGCCAGCAGCTTTAGCGGGGGGATCTACAATGAGCAGTTCTTC. Translated, it gives CASSFSGGIYNEQFF. Variable domain in full (rest from reference TRBV7-9 and TRBJ2-1): DTGVSQNPRHKITKRGQNVTFRCDPISEHNRLYWYRQTLGQGPEFLTYFQNEAQLEKSRLLSDRFSAERPKGSFSTLEIQRTEQGDSAMYLCASSFSGGIYNEQFFGPGTRLTVL.

This chain joins TRBV28 and TRBJ2-3, with unresolved D. CDR1 and CDR2 from the germline V gene are MDHEN and SYDVKM. Trimming removed 5 bases at V and 5 bases at J, with 11 bases between. The CDR3 covers 13 residues. The CDR3 DNA reads as TGTGCCAGCAGTCCTAGGGTTGGAGATACGCAGTATTTT. Amino acids: CASSPRVGDTQYF.

The chain joins TRBV7-9 to TRBJ1-5, with D maybe TRBD1 (5 bases). Trimming shortened V by 2 bases and J by 7 bases, and 12 bases separated the two germline ends. The CDR3 is 14 amino acids. CDR1 and CDR2 (germline): SEHNR, FQNEAQ (reference sequence). CDR3 DNA sequence: TGTGCCAGCAGCTTAACAGGACTTTGGCAGCCCCAGCATTTT. It yields the protein CASSLTGLWQPQHF.

This clonotype has ten or more counts. The CDR3 sequence is CASSRHWTNTNYGYTF. CDR3 in DNA: TGTGCCAGCAGCCGACATTGGACTAATACTAACTATGGCTACACCTTC. V is TRBV6-2 or TRBV6-3 and J is TRBJ1-2; the D is unclear. This CDR3 has 16 amino acids. Between the trimmed V and J ends, which lost 6 bases and 0 bases, there was a span of 17 bases. CDR1 MNHEY and CDR2 SVGEGT come from the germline V gene.

This clonotype has ten or more counts. V and J are TRBV15 and TRBJ1-5; D is ambiguous. The CDR3 runs to 14 residues. V was clipped by 3 bases and J by 7 bases, with 13 bases between them. In germline, CDR1 is LNHNV, CDR2 YYDKDF (reference sequence). The CDR3 sequence is CATSSRREKQPQHF. In DNA form, the CDR3 reads TGTGCCACCAGCAGTAGAAGGGAAAAACAGCCCCAGCATTTT.

The V gene is TRBV19, the J gene TRBJ2-5; possibly TRBD1 for D (6 bases). V was shortened by 5 bases and J by 4 bases, with 17 bases between the two germline ends. Germline V lookup: CDR1 LNHDA, CDR2 SQIVND (reference sequence). This CDR3 spans 15 amino acids. The DNA for the CDR3 is TGTGCCAGTAGTGCCCGCCGGGACACAAGAGAGACCCAGTACTTC. Its translation is CASSARRDTRETQYF.

The chain recombines TRBV3-1 with TRBJ2-7; possibly TRBD1 or TRBD2 for D (5 bases each). Germline CDR1 LGHDT, CDR2 YNNKEL (reference sequence). Trimming took off 4 bases at V and 6 bases at J, with 16 bases between the two ends. The CDR3 runs 14 residues. The CDR3 reads CASSPRGPQSEQYF. The CDR3 DNA sequence: TGTGCCAGCAGCCCACGGGGACCTCAATCCGAGCAGTACTTC.

This clonotype has a single count. CDR3 coding DNA: TGCGCCAGCAGCCAAGATCTAGGGGGTCATACCTACGAGCAGTACTTC. This encodes CASSQDLGGHTYEQYF. The chain links TRBV4-1 to TRBJ2-7; tentatively, D is TRBD1 (6 bases). V gave up 0 bases and J gave up 2 bases, with 14 bases separating them. The CDR3 has 16 amino acids. The V gene's germline CDR1 is MGHRA and CDR2 YSYEKL.

In this sample, this clonotype turned up many times. The chain carries TRBV12-3 or TRBV12-4 and TRBJ1-5; D remains unclear. V lost 3 bases and J lost 3, with 9 bases in between. This CDR3 has 14 amino acids. The CDR3 sequence is CASSFGKTNQPQHF. Written as DNA, the CDR3 is TGTGCCAGCAGTTTTGGGAAGACCAATCAGCCCCAGCATTTT.

In this sample, this clonotype turned up many times. The chain joins TRBV29-1 to TRBJ2-7; 7 bases agree with TRBD1. This CDR3 region has 13 residues. Trimming removed 6 bases from V and 2 bases from J; junction bases left unmatched: 7. Germline V lookup: CDR1 SQVTM, CDR2 ANQGSEA. The CDR3 protein is CSVEKDRTYEQYF. DNA of the CDR3: TGCAGCGTGGAAAAGGACAGGACCTACGAGCAGTACTTC.

The chain uses TRBV7-3 and TRBJ2-3, with D perhaps matching TRBD2 (7 bases). Germline lookup yields CDR1 SGHTA and CDR2 FQGTGA. V lost 1 base, J lost 5 bases, and 16 bases lay in between. CDR3 size: 16 residues. The CDR3 spells CASSLSGGAQIDTQYF. The CDR3 coding sequence is TGTGCCAGCAGCTTAAGTGGGGGGGCCCAGATAGATACGCAGTATTTT.

The rearrangement links TRBV11-2 to TRBJ2-2, with TRBD1 matching over 8 bases. The CDR3 sequence is 15 residues long. V trimming: 1 base; J trimming: 3 bases; junction bases outside the gene matches: 1. In germline, CDR1 is SGHAT, CDR2 FQNNGV. CDR3 in DNA: TGTGCCAGCAGCTTAGGACAGGGGTACACCGGGGAGCTGTTTTTT. Encoded protein: CASSLGQGYTGELFF.

The sample holds many counts of this clonotype. This chain uses TRBV28 with TRBJ1-4; D is possibly TRBD1 (5 bases). CDR1 is MDHEN, CDR2 SYDVKM, per germline. V gave up 7 bases and J gave up 4 bases, with 16 bases separating them. CDR3 length: 15 amino acids. The CDR3 nucleotides are TGTGCCAGCATCCGTGGTGACAGCCTTAATGAAAAACTGTTTTTT. Translated: CASIRGDSLNEKLFF.

This clonotype was seen at least ten times. V is TRBV4-1 and J is TRBJ2-7; possibly TRBD1 for D (5 bases). Between the trimmed V and J ends, which lost 4 bases and 0 bases, there was a span of 10 bases. Germline values: CDR1 MGHRA, CDR2 YSYEKL. This CDR3 has 14 amino acids. CDR3 in amino acids: CASSRGESSYEQYF. Here the CDR3 DNA reads TGCGCCAGCAGCCGGGGCGAGAGCTCCTACGAGCAGTACTTC.

This chain uses TRBV28 with TRBJ2-7; D not resolved. The germline V gene encodes CDR1 MDHEN and CDR2 SYDVKM. The CDR3 spans 13 residues. V lost 5 bases and J 7 bases, leaving 15 bases between the germline ends. The CDR3 loop reads CASSIHPTREQYF. In DNA, the CDR3 is TGTGCCAGCAGTATTCACCCCACCCGAGAGCAGTACTTC.

This clonotype came up many times. The CDR3 DNA sequence: TGTGCCAGCCCAACTAGCCCAGGGGCTAAACGGCCCTCCTACGAGCAGTACTTC. Its protein product is CASPTSPGAKRPSYEQYF. The chain couples TRBV5-8 to TRBJ2-7; D may match TRBD1 or TRBD2 (6 bases each). The CDR3 has 18 amino acids. Germline V lookup: CDR1 SGHTS, CDR2 YDEGEE. V dropped 7 bases and J dropped 0 bases, with 26 bases sitting between them.

This clonotype was seen many times. The chain has TRBV5-1 and TRBJ2-3; no definite D call. Trimming stripped 1 base from V and 4 bases from J, with 7 bases between. This CDR3 has 13 amino acids. From germline, CDR1 is SGHRS and CDR2 YFSETQ. The CDR3 nucleotides are TGCGCCAGCAGCTTGCCGGAGTCAGATACGCAGTATTTT. This gives the protein CASSLPESDTQYF.

The chain is built from TRBV20-1 and TRBJ2-5, with D perhaps TRBD1 (6 bases). This CDR3 contains 14 residues. Trimming removed 6 bases at V and 1 base at J, with 15 bases between. Germline loops: CDR1 DFQATT, CDR2 SNEGSKA (reference sequence). The CDR3 DNA reads as TGCAGTGCCCACCGCTGGGGGCTCCAAGAGACCCAGTACTTC. The encoded protein is CSAHRWGLQETQYF.

This clonotype was observed many times. The chain uses TRBV6-1 and TRBJ1-5, with 8 nucleotides matching TRBD1. Germline CDR1 reads MNHNS; CDR2 reads SASEGT. J was trimmed by 1 base and V by 10 bases; bases with no gene match: 6. This CDR3 comprises 14 residues. The CDR3 region is CAIARTGSNQPQHF. CDR3 DNA sequence: TGTGCCATCGCAAGGACAGGGAGCAATCAGCCCCAGCATTTT.